Described below is a single T cell receptor (beta chain) sequence and its context. The antigen remains unidentified. This sample stems from a study of T cell responses to AZD1222 COVID-19 vaccine. Study observations and caveats: The sample set comprised mostly white British donors with more females, and clonal diversity was possibly underestimated.

Sequencing was performed with immunoSEQ multiplex PCR; in TCRdb, only in-frame clones are kept and a portion is missing. The table lists 120,000 to 150,000 clones, approximately 90% of them singletons. This CDR3 spans 16 amino acids. Trimming shortened V by 0 bases and J by 2 bases, and 11 bases separated the two germline ends. CDR1 and CDR2 from the germline V gene are MNHEY and SVGAGI. The sequence derives from an adult in good health. The V gene is TRBV6-5, the J gene TRBJ1-3, with D tentatively TRBD1 (6 bases). Specimen: peripheral blood, collected on day 0 of MenACWY control vaccination. The CDR3 DNA is TGTGCCAGCAGTTACTCGGGCAGGGACACTGGAAACACCATATATTTT. It yields the protein CASSYSGRDTGNTIYF.